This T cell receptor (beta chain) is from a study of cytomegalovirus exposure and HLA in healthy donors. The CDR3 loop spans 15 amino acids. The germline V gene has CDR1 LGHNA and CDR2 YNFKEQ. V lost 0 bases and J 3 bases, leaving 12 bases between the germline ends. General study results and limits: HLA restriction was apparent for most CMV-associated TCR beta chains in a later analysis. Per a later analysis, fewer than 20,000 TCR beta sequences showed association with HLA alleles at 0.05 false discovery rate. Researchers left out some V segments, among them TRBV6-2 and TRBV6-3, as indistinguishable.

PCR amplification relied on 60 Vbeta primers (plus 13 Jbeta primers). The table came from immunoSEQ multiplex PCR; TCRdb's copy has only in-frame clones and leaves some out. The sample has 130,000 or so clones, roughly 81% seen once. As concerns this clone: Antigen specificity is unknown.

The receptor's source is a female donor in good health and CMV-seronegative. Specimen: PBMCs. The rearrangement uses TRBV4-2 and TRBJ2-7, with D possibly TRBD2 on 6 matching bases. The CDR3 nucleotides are TGTGCCAGCAGCCAAGAGTGGCGGGGCCTCTACGAGCAGTACTTC. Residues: CASSQEWRGLYEQYF.